The TCR beta chain under discussion was sequenced for a study of lymphopenia after photon versus proton radiotherapy. With regard to this clone: What it binds is unknown.

Sequencing was performed with immunoSEQ multiplex PCR; in TCRdb, only in-frame clones are kept and a portion is missing. The sample comprises 160,000 or so clones, 70% to 90% of which are singletons, and approximately 4.6% rests with the top ten. From germline, CDR1 is SGHRS and CDR2 YFSETQ. The CDR3 spans 15 residues. The trim removed 1 base at V and 5 bases at J, leaving 7 bases unmatched. Points from the study as a whole: Survival link was tested only in deceased patients; proton benefit remains a possibility. Photon-treated patients lost naive T cells and TCR diversity; proton-treated stayed stable. After the lymphocyte nadir, photon-treated repertoires showed oligoclonal expansion, especially of CD8+ Temra cells. A bigger post-nadir fall in TCR diversity correlated inversely with survival time in deceased patients.

The receptor was derived from a man in his fifties or sixties with gastric cancer. The sample consisted of peripheral blood, taken from a patient treated with photon-based radiotherapy. The V and J genes are TRBV5-1 and TRBJ2-3; 7 bases agree with TRBD2. CDR3 protein: CASSLWGGSRDTQYF. For the CDR3, the DNA is TGCGCCAGCAGCTTGTGGGGCGGGAGTAGAGATACGCAGTATTTT.